This T cell receptor beta chain derives from a study of cytomegalovirus exposure and HLA in healthy donors. General study points: The study recorded 160 or so TCR beta chains that were cytomegalovirus-associated. Donors were assumed by presence/absence analyses to have roughly uniform sequencing depth. The authors later found most CMV-associated TCR beta chains appeared HLA-restricted.

The PCR was carried out with 60 Vbeta primers and 13 Jbeta primers. TCRdb's table, derived via immunoSEQ multiplex PCR, lists solely in-frame clones and lacks some. The table lists more than 150,000 clones, roughly four fifths of them singletons. There were likely unrecorded immune exposures, though donors were nominally healthy when sampled. A note on this clone: What it binds is unknown.

The CDR3 covers 15 residues. V lost 2 bases to trimming and J lost 0 bases, with 11 bases between them. The germline gives CDR1 SGHNT, CDR2 YYREEE (reference sequence). The sequenced sample was PBMCs. This receptor was obtained from a man aged 45-65 years in good health and CMV-seronegative. The rearrangement links TRBV5-4 to TRBJ1-1; D might be TRBD1 (5 bases). DNA for the CDR3: TGTGCCAGCAGCTTCGGGGGGGGAATGAACACTGAAGCTTTCTTT. It encodes CASSFGGGMNTEAFF.